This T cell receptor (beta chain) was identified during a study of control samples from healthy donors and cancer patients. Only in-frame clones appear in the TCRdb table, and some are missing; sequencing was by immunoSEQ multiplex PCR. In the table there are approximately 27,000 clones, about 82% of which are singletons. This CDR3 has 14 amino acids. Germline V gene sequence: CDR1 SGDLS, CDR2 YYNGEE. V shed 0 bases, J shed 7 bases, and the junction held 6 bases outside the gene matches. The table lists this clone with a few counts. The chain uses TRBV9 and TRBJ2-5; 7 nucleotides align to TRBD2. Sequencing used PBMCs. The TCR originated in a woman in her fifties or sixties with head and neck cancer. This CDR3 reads CASSVGGGLGTQYF. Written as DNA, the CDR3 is TGTGCCAGCAGCGTAGGGGGAGGGTTAGGGACCCAGTACTTC.